The T cell receptor beta chain described here comes from a study of regulatory T cells in long-lasting Graves disease (TCRdb year 2021). Notes on the research overall: Antithyroid drugs had been taken for less than 3 months by newly diagnosed Graves' disease patients. This study used TCR sequencing and RNA sequencing of peripheral blood to compare persistent Graves' disease patients against newly diagnosed Graves' disease patients. The study was conducted in China and was registered as a clinical trial. A total of 35 or so samples were covered by TCR sequencing, comprising roughly 13 persistent and roughly 20 newly diagnosed Graves' disease patients. Summary of the overall study and its limitations: As a limitation, the authors acknowledged that the small sample size may reduce accuracy. Only the TCR beta chain was sequenced and analyzed. More public clonotypes were shared among persistent patients (2,741) than among newly diagnosed patients (over 900). Preferential use of TRBV28, TRBJ1-2 and TRBJ2-5 was observed in persistent disease, whereas TRBV20-1 and TRBJ2-1 were favored in newly diagnosed disease. The study examined only peripheral blood because the primary lesion, thyroid tissue, could not be accessed. Persistent Graves' disease patients showed lower TCR Shannon entropy and fewer highly expanded clones than newly diagnosed patients, suggesting clonal expansion.

The library was obtained by multiplex PCR. Sequencing was carried out with an Illumina HiSeq 4000. iRepertoire HTBI primers and Arm-PCR amplification of CDR3 regions were used to construct TCR beta libraries. PCR products were gel purified before sequencing. Concerning the study's data processing: Gene usage analysis of CDR3 amino acid clonotypes relied on the 60 to 65 TRBV and around 14 TRBJ segments identified across samples. Filtered high-quality paired reads were merged into contigs using COPE and FqMerger. Contigs were aligned with BLAST to IMGT TRBV, TRBD and TRBJ reference genes, and CDR3 was defined per IMGT. Highly expanded clones were defined as clonotypes with a frequency above 0.1%. Shannon entropy served as the measure of repertoire diversity, while the Gini coefficient captured V-J evenness. Clonotypes shared by more than one individual were considered public. Clones were called with MiXCR by TCRdb after fastp trimmed the public reads at Q25, and only in-frame beta chains were retained. Here each entry gathers all rows of one CDR3 protein and keeps the most common genes and DNA. TCRdb's processing, not the study's, gives the V and J calls here. A total of about 470,000 distinct CDR3 sequences appear in this sample, around 14% of them only once. Together, the top ten hold 15% to 20% of the sample.

The time point label here, explained by the study, means: newly diagnosed GD, antithyroid drugs for less than 3 months. RNA was extracted from PBMCs in TRIzol for both TCR sequencing and RNA sequencing. The diagnosis of Graves' disease was made according to American Thyroid Association guidelines. The patients came from an endocrinology department in Xi'an, China. Each patient gave 7.5 to 10 milliliters of peripheral blood, collected in an EDTA anticoagulant tube. Ficoll Paque Plus density gradient separation was used to isolate PBMCs, and no additional T cell sorting was done. An Agilent 2100 Bioanalyzer and agarose gel were used to check RNA quality, and a NanoDrop 2000 was used to measure RNA concentration. With respect to this clonotype: Its antigen is currently not known. One base away there is no much larger clone; base qualities are not given.

The junction shows trimming of 1 base on V and 7 bases on J, plus 13 bases between the germline ends. From a lookup of the germline V gene, CDR1 and CDR2 are SGHVS and FNYEAQ. The CDR3, from cysteine to phenylalanine, totals 15 residues. Only the CDR3 portion is preserved as DNA: 45 bases, with reading frame beginning at the first base. This same sample was also part of a study on T cells in Graves' hyperthyroidism and ophthalmopathy. Taken from the second paper: Stable Graves' hyperthyroidism was defined as the absence of progression to ophthalmopathy over 18 months of follow-up. Hyperthyroidism patients were newly diagnosed, had a disease duration of under 2 months, and were aged 18 to 65 years. Exclusion was applied to patients with uncontrolled infections, other autoimmune diseases, pregnancy or lactation. Diagnoses relied on clinical symptoms, serum thyroxine and TRAb, thyroid ultrasound and orbital computed tomography. The TCR CDR3 was subjected to a first round of RT-PCR using the HTBI primer set and the Qiagen OneStep RT-PCR kit. Most expanded thyroid clonotypes (frequency above 0.001) were also found in blood, which suggests that blood repertoires may mirror thyroid immune responses. In cross-validation, a model built on a 13 V-J signature told ophthalmopathy apart from stable hyperthyroidism with 87.88% sensitivity and 81% to 82% specificity, and in testing the same model reached 80%/75%. In validation, the model predicted progression to ophthalmopathy with 60% to 71% sensitivity and approximately 72% specificity, a median of approximately 6.7 months before onset. A discovery cohort of around 100 patients, about 44 with Graves' ophthalmopathy and approximately 55 with stable Graves' hyperthyroidism, was used to find distinguishing TCR V-J signatures. An independent validation cohort of 18 to 20 hyperthyroidism patients and roughly 16 patients who later progressed to ophthalmopathy tested prospective prediction of ophthalmopathy. For training and testing, the roughly 97 patients in the discovery cohort were randomly divided in a 7:3 ratio. The study also compared thyroid tissue and blood T-cell repertoires from five or six Graves' hyperthyroidism patients. After blood sampling, hyperthyroidism patients were treated with methimazole at a starting dose of 30 mg daily, and ophthalmopathy patients were treated with high-dose intravenous methylprednisolone. Libraries were constructed in a second round of multiplex PCR, after which size selection and purification were performed. Sequencing of the libraries was done on an Illumina HiSeq2000 using paired-end 100 bp reads. SOAPnuke was used to process the raw data, with reads discarded if the reads contained adapters or uncalled bases, had a mean Phred below 15, or lacked an exact constant-primer or identifier match. High-quality paired reads were merged using COPE v1.2.5, and each unique nucleotide sequence was defined as a clonotype. MiTCR v1.1 was used to align clonotypes to the IMGT TRBV, TRBD and TRBJ reference segments. The analysis included only V-J combinations with a frequency above 0.0001, which together covered roughly 99% of the repertoires. The TCS score was defined as the ratio of F50 (clonal expansion) to E x V (chaos), calculated using BLOSUM62-based TCRdist between CDR3 peptides within each V-J. Welch's t-statistics and random forest reduced around 520 V-J features to some 14, which were used in a naive Bayes classifier (R e1071). Sample size was not statistically predetermined, and blinding of investigators to group allocation was not performed. According to the paper, TCR Vbeta CDR3 sequencing was carried out on approximately 140 peripheral blood samples, which came from 40 to 45 ophthalmopathy, under 80 hyperthyroidism and roughly 17 progressor patients.

This clonotype was obtained from a woman in her twenties or thirties with Graves disease. Donor details come from another sample of the same person, matched by shared clones. The sequences come from peripheral blood mononuclear cells (PBMCs), collected at new diagnosis, from a patient treated with antithyroid drugs. This sequence uses TRBV7-6 and TRBJ1-4; the D gene is perhaps TRBD1, from 5 matching bases. The CDR3 has the sequence CASSLGPGTIEKLFF. The DNA reads as follows: TGTGCCAGCAGCTTAGGACCCGGGACGATTGAAAAACTGTTTTTT. Supplemented by the reference TRBV7-6 and TRBJ1-4 proteins around the CDR3, the complete variable domain is GAGVSQSPRYKVTKRGQDVALRCDPISGHVSLYWYRQALGQGPEFLTYFNYEAQQDKSGLPNDRFSAERPEGSISTLTIQRTEQRDSAMYRCASSLGPGTIEKLFFGSGTQLSVL.